The rows below give T cell receptor beta chains drawn from one sample of a study of Ad26.COV2.S vaccination and SARS-CoV-2 variants. Some clones are missing from TCRdb's copy, which holds only in-frame ones; the method was immunoSEQ multiplex PCR. The repertoire holds about 350,000 clones, with around 84% as singletons. The material sequenced was peripheral blood, taken in a trial of Ad26.COV2.S vaccine versus placebo. The receptors originated from a person aged 18-65 years who received the Ad26.COV2.S COVID-19 vaccine or a placebo. Each CDR3 is given with its conserved first and last residue. A D gene is named only where the DNA matches it firmly. The size field is filled for only some rows; it gives once, few, many or a size class.

j_call | clone_size | d_call | v_call | cdr3_aa | cdr3_nt
TRBJ1-1 | once | - | TRBV6-5 | CASSYGGLGNTEAFF | TGTGCCAGCAGTTACGGGGGCCTCGGGAACACTGAAGCTTTCTTT
TRBJ1-5 | - | - | TRBV7-8 | CASSLRRLDQPQHF | TGTGCCAGCAGCTTACGGAGGTTAGATCAGCCCCAGCATTTT
TRBJ2-7 | - | TRBD2 | TRBV6-2/TRBV6-3 | CASSLGLAGNYEQYF | TGTGCCAGCAGTTTGGGACTAGCGGGAAACTACGAGCAGTACTTC
TRBJ2-1 | few | TRBD2 | TRBV29-1 | CSVFTSGRAIGINEQFF | TGCAGCGTTTTTACTAGCGGGAGGGCCATTGGGATAAATGAGCAGTTCTTC
TRBJ2-7 | - | - | TRBV9 | CASSVRDAKTYEQYF | TGTGCCAGCAGCGTACGGGACGCTAAAACCTACGAGCAGTACTTC
TRBJ2-1 | - | TRBD2 | TRBV24-1 | CATRDSGTSTVEQFF | TGTGCCACCAGGGATTCCGGGACTAGCACGGTTGAGCAGTTCTTC
TRBJ2-3 | - | - | TRBV19 | CASSARGTDTQYF | TGTGCCAGTAGTGCCCGGGGCACAGATACGCAGTATTTT
TRBJ2-3 | few | TRBD2 | TRBV5-1 | CASSTEPGLAHNTQYF | TGCGCCAGCAGCACCGAGCCGGGACTAGCTCATAATACGCAGTATTTT
TRBJ1-3 | - | - | TRBV21-1 | CASSKLRESFSGNTIYF | TGTGCCAGCAGCAAATTACGGGAGAGCTTCTCTGGAAACACCATATATTTT
TRBJ1-1 | - | - | TRBV4-3 | CASSQGLQNFDTEAFF | TGCGCCAGCAGCCAAGGATTGCAGAATTTTGACACTGAAGCTTTCTTT
TRBJ2-3 | - | TRBD2 | TRBV9 | CASSVVTGGPRDTQYF | TGTGCCAGCAGCGTAGTGACGGGGGGGCCCAGGGATACGCAGTATTTT
TRBJ1-1 | - | - | TRBV5-6 | CASSLATEAFF | TGTGCCAGCAGCTTAGCCACTGAAGCTTTCTTT
TRBJ2-7 | - | TRBD2 | TRBV28 | CASSPTGLAGTSTYEQYF | TGTGCCAGCAGTCCCACTGGACTAGCGGGAACCTCAACCTACGAGCAGTACTTC
TRBJ2-7 | - | - | TRBV5-5 | CASSLVSEQYF | TGTGCCAGCAGCTTGGTCAGTGAGCAGTACTTC
TRBJ2-1 | - | - | TRBV30 | CAWSRDNYNEQFF | TGTGCCTGGAGCCGGGACAACTACAATGAGCAGTTCTTC
TRBJ1-1 | - | - | TRBV30 | CAWSPPDLMNTEAFF | TGTGCCTGGAGCCCGCCGGACCTTATGAACACTGAAGCTTTCTTT
TRBJ2-7 | once | - | TRBV6-1 | CASSESQGEVSYEQYF | TGTGCCAGCAGTGAATCCCAGGGAGAGGTTTCCTACGAGCAGTACTTC